This TCR beta chain was documented in a study of cytomegalovirus exposure and HLA in healthy donors. Germline V gives CDR1 MNHEY, CDR2 SVGAGI. The CDR3 is made up of 16 amino acids. The V end was cut by 0 bases, the J end by 5 bases, with 16 bases between. PCR used 60 Vbeta primers and 13 Jbeta primers. Only in-frame clones appear in the TCRdb table, and some are missing; sequencing was by immunoSEQ multiplex PCR. Of 95,000 to 150,000 clones detected, less than 85% appear once; the ten largest clones hold 8.9%. This TCR was recovered from a man aged 25 to 40 in good health and CMV-seropositive. The genes are TRBV6-5 and TRBJ1-2; the D is unclear. The sequencing sample was made of PBMCs. This CDR3 reads CASSYSPFEGQYGYTF. In DNA, the CDR3 is TGTGCCAGCAGTTACTCGCCTTTTGAGGGCCAATATGGCTACACCTTC.